This T cell receptor beta chain is from a study of blood T cell repertoires in COVID-19. In the authors' methods: Reference gene primer amplification gave estimated nucleated cell counts. Sequencing used immunoSEQ multiplex PCR; TCRdb keeps in-frame clones, though not all of them. V and J calls and clone size are given by that table; D and trimming were obtained from the DNA. The sample records 65,000 to 80,000 clones, 75% to 90% being singletons. CDR1 is WSHSY and CDR2 is SAAADI in the germline V gene. The ends were cut back, 5 bases at V and 1 base at J, with 18 bases in the middle. The CDR3 runs 16 residues.

The V and J genes are TRBV10-2 and TRBJ2-7, with a weak D call TRBD1 (6 bases). Sequenced material: peripheral blood. This clonotype originated in a human donor in a cohort sampled during active COVID-19. The chain's CDR3 is CASSFPPQGKSYEQYF. CDR3 in DNA: TGCGCCAGCAGTTTCCCTCCACAGGGTAAATCCTACGAGCAGTACTTC.